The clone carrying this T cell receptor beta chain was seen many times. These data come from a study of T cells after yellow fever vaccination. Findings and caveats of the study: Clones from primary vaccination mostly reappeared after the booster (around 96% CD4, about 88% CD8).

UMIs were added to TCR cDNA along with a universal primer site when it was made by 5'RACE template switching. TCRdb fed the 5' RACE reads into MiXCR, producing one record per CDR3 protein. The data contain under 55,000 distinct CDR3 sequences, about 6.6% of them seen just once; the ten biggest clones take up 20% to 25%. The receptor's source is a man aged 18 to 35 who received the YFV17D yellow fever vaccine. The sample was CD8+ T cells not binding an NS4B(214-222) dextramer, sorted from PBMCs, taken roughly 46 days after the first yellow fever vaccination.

The CDR3 loop reads CSARRSGGDYEQYV. For the CDR3, the DNA is TGCAGTGCTCGTAGAAGCGGGGGAGATTACGAGCAGTACGTC. The chain carries TRBV20-1 and TRBJ2-7; 8 bases line up with TRBD2. V lost 5 bases, J lost 4 bases, and 10 bases stayed unmatched. Germline CDR1 and CDR2: DFQATT and SNEGSKA (reference sequence). This CDR3 comprises 14 residues.